This T cell receptor (beta chain) was sequenced in a study of cytomegalovirus exposure and HLA in healthy donors. Notes on the study in general: Indistinguishable V segments such as TRBV6-2 and TRBV6-3 were excluded. Among immune exposure information, only CMV serostatus was available. Among the sequence variants, a highly shared cluster was likely an artifact of sequencing.

Germline V gene lookup returns CDR1 SGHAT and CDR2 FQNNGV. The CDR3 runs 13 residues. Trimming cost V 3 bases and J 3 bases, with 8 bases left between them. With 60 Vbeta and 13 Jbeta primers, the PCR was carried out. Produced via immunoSEQ multiplex PCR; TCRdb's table is partial and in-frame only. Altogether 150,000 to 200,000 clones are present, approximately 81% being singletons, with the ten largest covering 2% to 2.5%. For this clone: As yet, its antigen is unknown.

Sequenced: PBMCs. V and J are TRBV11-2 and TRBJ1-1, with D unresolved. The TCR sequence derives from a woman aged 30 to 39 in good health and CMV-seronegative. This CDR3 reads CASSFQVDTEAFF. The DNA of the CDR3 is TGTGCCAGCAGCTTTCAGGTTGACACTGAAGCTTTCTTT.